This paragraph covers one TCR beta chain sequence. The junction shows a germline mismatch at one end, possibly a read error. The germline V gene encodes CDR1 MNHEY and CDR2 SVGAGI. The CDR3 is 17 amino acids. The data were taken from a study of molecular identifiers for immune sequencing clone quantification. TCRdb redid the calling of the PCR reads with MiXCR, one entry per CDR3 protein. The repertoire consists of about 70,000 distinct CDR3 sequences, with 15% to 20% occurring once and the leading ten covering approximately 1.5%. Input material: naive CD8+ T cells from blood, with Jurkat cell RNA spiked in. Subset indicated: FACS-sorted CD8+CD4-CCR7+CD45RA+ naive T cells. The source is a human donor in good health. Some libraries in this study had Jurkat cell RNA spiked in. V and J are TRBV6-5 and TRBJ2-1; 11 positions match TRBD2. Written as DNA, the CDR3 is TGTACCAGCAGTTTGGCTAGCGGGAGGTTATCCTACAATGAGCAGTTCTTC. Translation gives CTSSLASGRLSYNEQFF.